The source of this T cell receptor (beta chain) is a study of preoperative IRX-2 immunotherapy in early breast cancer. V was trimmed by 1 base and J by 6 bases, leaving 9 bases between them. The V gene's germline CDR1 is MNHEY and CDR2 SVGAGI. This CDR3 has 14 residues. This table comes from immunoSEQ multiplex PCR, and its TCRdb copy is limited to in-frame clones, with some not included. The table has roughly 57,000 clones, roughly 94% seen once. Sample treatment: preoperative locoregional IRX-2 cytokine immunotherapy. Sampling was performed from a patient treated with IRX-2 immunotherapy. The receptor comes from a human donor with breast cancer. J is TRBJ2-2 and V is TRBV6-5; no clear D. As DNA, the CDR3 is TGTGCCAGCAGTTACTTGGAAGTGGCCGGGGAGCTGTTTTTT. Translation gives CASSYLEVAGELFF.